This TCR beta chain was profiled in a study of blood T cell repertoires in COVID-19. Germline V gene data show CDR1 as MNHNS and CDR2 as SASEGT. The CDR3 runs to 17 residues. The germline V and J ends were trimmed by 4 bases and 0 bases, with 19 bases remaining between them. Clones were read by immunoSEQ multiplex PCR, and TCRdb kept only the in-frame ones, dropping some. The sample holds some 300,000 clones; just under 90% are singletons and the top ten take roughly a tenth. The rearrangement joins TRBV6-1 to TRBJ2-7, with D unclear. The sequence came from a woman in her 30s who had recovered from COVID-19. The sequenced sample consisted of PBMCs or T cells enriched from blood (not recorded which). CDR3 in amino acids: CASSGALSHPYSYEQYF. For the CDR3, the DNA is TGTGCCAGCAGTGGGGCCCTCAGCCACCCTTACTCCTACGAGCAGTACTTC.